These 21 T cell receptor beta chains share one sample of origin, sequenced in a study of molecular identifiers for immune sequencing clone quantification (dated by TCRdb to the late 2010s). Receptor amplification or capture employed PCR. These reads were obtained on a NextSeq 500. TCRdb reworked the public reads: Q25 trimming with fastp, MiXCR clone assembly, productive beta chains retained. Each CDR3 protein gets just one entry, which takes the most common genes and DNA from the rows behind it. Here the sample has hundreds of thousands of distinct CDR3 sequences; roughly 27% occur a single time. About 0.84% of the sample rests with the top ten. Sequencing used naive CD8+ T cells from blood, with Jurkat cell RNA spiked in. The cell subset or site label, read with the paper, signifies: FACS-sorted CD8+CD4-CCR7+CD45RA+ naive T cells. Receptors originate from a human donor in good health. Some libraries in this study had Jurkat cell RNA spiked in.

This clonotype has at least ten counts. V and J are TRBV28 and TRBJ2-5, with 7 bases aligning to TRBD2. The ends lost 1 base at V and 2 bases at J; junction bases unmatched: 4. Per germline, CDR1 MDHEN and CDR2 SYDVKM. The CDR3 runs to 15 residues. The CDR3 nucleotides read TGTGCCAGCAGTTTATCCACTAGCGAGCAAGAGACCCAGTACTTC. Translating gives CASSLSTSEQETQYF.

This clonotype has ten or more counts. V is TRBV9 and J is TRBJ2-3; D gene uncertain. The CDR3 loop spans 13 amino acids. Germline loops: CDR1 SGDLS, CDR2 YYNGEE. V lost 4 bases to trimming and J lost 4 bases, with 10 bases between them. The DNA for the CDR3 is TGTGCCAGCAGCTCCCCCTATTCAGATACGCAGTATTTT. Translating it yields CASSSPYSDTQYF.

This clonotype was counted many times. J is TRBJ1-1 and V is TRBV5-6; weak D call: TRBD1 (5 bases). CDR3 size: 14 residues. V gave up 4 bases and J gave up 4 bases, with 14 bases separating them. Germline V lookup: CDR1 SGHDT, CDR2 YYEEEE. The CDR3 spells CASSKFREITEAFF. CDR3 nucleotides: TGTGCCAGCAGCAAATTCAGGGAGATCACTGAAGCTTTCTTT.

The chain joins TRBV30 to TRBJ2-7; D may be TRBD1 (6 bases). The V gene lost 2 bases and the J gene lost 5 bases, with 13 bases spanning the gap. Per the germline V gene, CDR1 is GTSNPN and CDR2 is SVGIG (reference sequence). The CDR3 spans 13 residues. The CDR3 region is CAWSLQGTNEQYF. The CDR3 DNA reads as TGTGCCTGGAGTCTACAGGGTACGAACGAGCAGTACTTC.

To note about this clonotype: Just one base apart from a much larger clone, this may be a read error. This rearrangement joins TRBV20-1 to TRBJ2-5; D might be TRBD1 (5 bases). The CDR3 contains 14 residues. Germline V gene lookup returns CDR1 DFQATT and CDR2 SNEGSKA (reference sequence). The CDR3 DNA sequence: TGCAGTGCCGCGGCGCGGTTGGGGCAAGAGACCAAGTACTTC. It encodes CSAAARLGQETKYF.

Only a few counts were recorded for this clonotype. A much larger clone is a single base away; this may be a read error. This sequence joins TRBV7-9 and TRBJ1-5; D is unclear. The CDR3 totals 14 residues. CDR1 is SEHNR and CDR2 is FQNEAQ in the germline V gene (reference sequence). CDR3 in DNA: TGTGCCAGCGGCTTATCAACAGTTCTACAGCCCCAGCATTTT. As protein: CASGLSTVLQPQHF.

This chain uses TRBV4-3 with TRBJ1-2, with D maybe TRBD1 (6 bases). The CDR3 length is 15 residues. The germline CDR1 and CDR2 sequences are LGHNA and YSLEER. Trimming removed 0 bases from V and 4 bases from J, with 12 bases in between. The CDR3 DNA is TGCGCCAGCAGCCAAGATTCTGGGGGCCTCTATGGCTACACCTTC. Translated: CASSQDSGGLYGYTF.

The table lists this clonotype with many counts. The J gene is TRBJ1-2, the V gene TRBV30; possibly TRBD1 for D (6 bases). Trimming left V 4 bases short and J 1 base short, with 16 bases between. The germline CDR1 and CDR2 sequences are GTSNPN and SVGIG (reference sequence). The CDR3 extends over 15 amino acids. CDR3 DNA sequence: TGTGCCTGGACCCGATTGGAGGGGGTTAACTATGGCTACACCTTC. Translating gives CAWTRLEGVNYGYTF.

At least ten counts were recorded for this clonotype. This rearrangement joins TRBV4-3 to TRBJ2-3; TRBD2 matches 8 bases. Germline V gene sequence: CDR1 LGHNA, CDR2 YSLEER. J lost 2 bases, V lost 0 bases, and 4 bases had no gene match. The CDR3 totals 16 residues. The CDR3 loop reads CASSQEGAGDTDTQYF. The DNA of the CDR3 is TGCGCCAGCAGCCAAGAGGGAGCGGGGGACACAGATACGCAGTATTTT.

This clonotype was seen ten or more times. The J gene is TRBJ2-7, the V gene TRBV30; 11 nucleotides line up with TRBD2. The CDR3 is made up of 15 amino acids. V trimming: 2 bases; J trimming: 9 bases; junction bases outside the gene matches: 12. Germline V gene lookup returns CDR1 GTSNPN and CDR2 SVGIG (reference sequence). CDR3 protein: CAWSILPGTSGVQYF. Here the CDR3 DNA reads TGTGCCTGGAGTATCCTTCCCGGGACTAGCGGTGTGCAGTACTTC.

This clonotype was observed at least ten times. This chain joins TRBV7-6 and TRBJ1-3; no reliable D call. Trimming took 5 bases from V and 0 from J, leaving 14 bases between them. CDR3 length equals 16 residues. Per germline, CDR1 SGHVS and CDR2 FNYEAQ. CDR3 DNA: TGTGCCAGCAGCACTAGGGATTTTAGCTCTGGAAACACCATATATTTT. It translates to CASSTRDFSSGNTIYF.

A word on this clonotype: At one end, the junction sequence differs from germline, possibly due to a read error. The chain employs TRBV29-1 and TRBJ1-1; TRBD1 is a possible D gene (5 bases). Germline V CDR1 and CDR2: SQVTM, ANQGSEA. The CDR3 is 14 residues long. The CDR3 nucleotides read TGCAGCGTTGAGACCGGACTCTCTGGGACTGGAGCTTTCTTT. This translates into CSVETGLSGTGAFF. The full variable domain, in which reference TRBV29-1 and TRBJ1-1 provide the parts outside the CDR3, is SAVISQKPSRDICQRGTSLTIQCQVDSQVTMMFWYRQQPGQSLTLIATANQGSEATYESGFVIDKFPISRPNLTFSTLTVSNMSPEDSSIYLCSVETGLSGTGAFFGQGTRLTVV.

This clonotype was recorded many times. This chain uses TRBV30 with TRBJ2-7, with a weak D call TRBD2 (5 bases). Trimming removed 0 bases from V and 7 bases from J, with 10 bases in between. The germline gives CDR1 GTSNPN, CDR2 SVGIG (reference sequence). The CDR3 is made up of 12 amino acids. The CDR3 DNA reads TGTGCCTGGAGTGTACAATCGGGGGAGCAGTACTTC. It encodes CAWSVQSGEQYF.

Regarding this clonotype: Germline is not matched at one junction end, which may reflect a read error. This chain uses TRBV27 with TRBJ1-1; D perhaps matches TRBD1 (6 bases). CDR1 is MNHEY, CDR2 SMNVEV, per germline (reference sequence). This CDR3 is built from 14 residues. This chain's CDR3 is CASSPSQGSTAAFF. The CDR3 nucleotides are TGTGCCAGCAGCCCCTCCCAGGGGTCCACTGCAGCTTTCTTT.

In its sample, this clonotype was seen many times. The V call is TRBV20-1, the J call TRBJ2-7, with 9 bases lining up with TRBD2. J was trimmed by 2 bases and V by 3 bases; bases with no gene match: 20. The CDR3 covers 19 residues. The germline V gene encodes CDR1 DFQATT and CDR2 SNEGSKA (reference sequence). The CDR3 DNA follows: TGCAGTGCTAGGGTGATAGCGGGAGACAATCTATTCCCCACCTACGAGCAGTACTTC. This encodes CSARVIAGDNLFPTYEQYF.

V and J are TRBV12-3 or TRBV12-4 and TRBJ1-1; tentative D call: TRBD1 (5 bases). This CDR3 comprises 13 residues. V was pared by 5 bases and J by 3 bases, with 10 bases between. CDR3 coding DNA: TGTGCCAGCAGTAACGGGGGAGACACTGAAGCTTTCTTT. It encodes CASSNGGDTEAFF.

The rearrangement links TRBV7-9 to TRBJ2-7, with TRBD1 matching 7 bases. The length of the CDR3 is 13 residues. V was pared by 7 bases and J by 3 bases, with 6 bases of the junction left unmatched. Germline values: CDR1 SEHNR, CDR2 FQNEAQ (reference sequence). CDR3 in amino acids: CASTQGVVYEQYF. CDR3 sequence (DNA): TGTGCCAGCACCCAGGGGGTGGTCTACGAGCAGTACTTC.

The CDR3 sequence is CASSLVVYNQPQHF. CDR3 nucleotides: TGTGCCAGCAGCTTAGTGGTCTACAATCAGCCCCAGCATTTT. The chain uses TRBV7-2 and TRBJ1-5; D is unresolved. Per germline, CDR1 SGHTA and CDR2 FQGNSA. V was trimmed by 1 base and J by 3 bases, leaving 7 bases between them. There are 14 residues in the CDR3.

In this sample, this clonotype turned up many times. The chain links TRBV7-2 to TRBJ1-6; TRBD1 aligns across 9 bases. The V segment lost 5 bases and the J segment 0 bases; nucleotides outside the gene matches: 5. The CDR3 loop spans 17 amino acids. CDR1 and CDR2 from the germline V gene are SGHTA and FQGNSA. CDR3 residues: CASSPNRGLSYNSPLHF. CDR3 sequence (DNA): TGTGCCAGCAGCCCGAACAGGGGGCTCTCCTATAATTCACCCCTCCACTTT.

For this clonotype: With a much larger clone just one base away, this may be a read error. This chain uses TRBV5-6 with TRBJ2-3; TRBD1 matches at 7 bases. The germline V gene encodes CDR1 SGHDT and CDR2 YYEEEE. J lost 1 base, V lost 0 bases, and 5 bases had no gene match. The CDR3 totals 16 residues. The CDR3 region has the DNA TGTGCCAGCAGCTTGGGGACAGGACAAGGCACAGATACGCAGTATTTT. Amino acids: CASSLGTGQGTDTQYF. The full variable domain, its missing parts supplied by reference TRBV5-6 and TRBJ2-3, is DAGVTQSPTHLIKTRGQQVTLRCSPKSGHDTVSWYQQALGQGPQFIFQYYEEEERQRGNFPDRFSGHQFPNYSSELNVNALLLGDSALYLCASSLGTGQGTDTQYFGPGTRLTVL.

Notes on this clonotype: In this CDR3 the conserved last residue, phenylalanine or tryptophan, is missing, so a read error is likely. The DNA is omitted, as the CDR3 cannot be located on it reliably, and the CDR3 follows TCRdb's listing. The CDR3 protein is CASSRLGNEQLI. The rearrangement joins TRBV7-2 to TRBJ2-1. From germline, CDR1 is SGHTA and CDR2 FQGNSA. The CDR3 extends over 12 residues, inclusive of both ends.